Each of the 32 T cell receptor beta chains below was sequenced from the same sample in a study of cytomegalovirus exposure and HLA in healthy donors (dated by TCRdb to 2015 to 2018). The library was obtained by the immunoSEQ multiplex PCR assay. Entries here come from immuneACCESS through TCRdb and include only in-frame sequences with V and J called. Some clones fail to appear in such tables; in the studies checked, an unresolved V gene covers under half of the shortfall, and the cause of the remainder is unknown. Across this sample there are fewer than 150,000 clones, with 75% to 90% seen only once. About 4.1% of the sample belongs to the ten largest clones. The material sequenced was PBMCs. The receptor set was obtained from a man between 18 and 29 years old in good health and CMV-seropositive.

The genes are TRBV27 and TRBJ1-4; no definite D call. The germline V and J ends were trimmed by 6 bases and 7 bases, with 15 bases remaining between them. The CDR3 totals 14 residues. In germline, CDR1 is MNHEY, CDR2 SMNVEV (reference sequence). The CDR3 here is CASSPIGAGEKLFF. CDR3 nucleotides: TGTGCCAGCAGCCCGATAGGCGCAGGTGAAAAACTGTTTTTT.

The chain couples TRBV27 to TRBJ2-5, with 12 bases identical to TRBD2. Germline trimming cut 5 bases from V and 5 bases from J; bases unmatched to any gene: 9. CDR3 length equals 16 residues. Per the germline V gene, CDR1 is MNHEY and CDR2 is SMNVEV (reference sequence). CDR3 sequence reads: CASSPMTSGGRETQYF. For the CDR3, the DNA is TGTGCCAGCAGTCCCATGACTAGCGGGGGACGGGAGACCCAGTACTTC.

The chain uses TRBV5-6 and TRBJ2-7, with a weak D call TRBD1 (5 bases). The CDR3 is made up of 12 amino acids. Trimming took off 4 bases at V and 4 bases at J, with 9 bases between the two ends. CDR1 is SGHDT, CDR2 YYEEEE, per germline. The CDR3 DNA follows: TGTGCCAGCAGCGCTCAGGGTTACGAGCAGTACTTC. It codes for CASSAQGYEQYF.

This clone was seen just once. This chain uses TRBV29-1 with TRBJ2-5, with 9 bases that match TRBD2. Per the germline V gene, CDR1 is SQVTM and CDR2 is ANQGSEA. J gave up 2 bases and V 0 bases, and 4 bases lay outside the gene matches. The CDR3 sequence is 15 residues long. CDR3 nucleotide sequence: TGCAGCGTTGAAGATGGGGCGGGGGGGCAAGAGACCCAGTACTTC. Protein sequence: CSVEDGAGGQETQYF.

The CDR3 DNA is TGTGCCAGCAGCCTAGGACAGGCGGGGATAGGTTTTAGCTCCTACGAGCAGTACTTC. Encoded protein: CASSLGQAGIGFSSYEQYF. V is TRBV5-6 and J is TRBJ2-7; tentative D call: TRBD1 (7 bases). Germline V lookup: CDR1 SGHDT, CDR2 YYEEEE. This CDR3 comprises 19 residues. With 4 bases removed from V and 0 bases from J, the gap between germline ends came to 26 bases.

The chain employs TRBV6-1 and TRBJ2-1; the D gene is possibly TRBD1 (6 bases). CDR3 length: 15 amino acids. V lost 0 bases and J lost 9, with 15 bases in between. Germline V gene data show CDR1 as MNHNS and CDR2 as SASEGT. Here the CDR3 reads CASSEALGASGEQFF. For the CDR3, the DNA is TGTGCCAGCAGTGAAGCTCTGGGGGCGAGCGGTGAGCAGTTCTTC.

V and J are TRBV4-2 and TRBJ1-5, with D possibly matching TRBD1 (6 bases). V was clipped by 1 base and J by 6 bases, with 19 bases between them. Germline CDR1 reads LGHNA; CDR2 reads YNFKEQ. The CDR3 sequence is 17 residues long. CDR3 residues: CASSQVSTQGSGQPQHF. The CDR3, as DNA: TGTGCCAGCAGCCAAGTGAGTACTCAGGGGAGCGGTCAGCCCCAGCATTTT.

The V and J genes are TRBV15 and TRBJ2-3; possibly TRBD1 for D (6 bases). The CDR3 extends over 18 amino acids. V was clipped by 7 bases and J by 0 bases, with 23 bases between them. CDR1 and CDR2 (germline): LNHNV, YYDKDF (reference sequence). CDR3 in amino acids: CATIIVDRPPTSTDTQYF. The DNA for the CDR3 is TGTGCCACCATTATTGTTGACAGGCCTCCAACTAGCACAGATACGCAGTATTTT.

The chain has TRBV5-1 and TRBJ2-1; weak D call: TRBD1 (6 bases). This CDR3 spans 11 amino acids. V lost 4 bases and J 10 bases, leaving 9 bases between the germline ends. CDR1 is SGHRS, CDR2 YFSETQ, per germline. The CDR3 protein is CASSPGQEQFF. As DNA, the CDR3 is TGCGCCAGCAGCCCTGGACAGGAGCAGTTCTTC.

The gene calls are TRBV9 and TRBJ1-4; 7 bases match TRBD1. V trimming: 0 bases; J trimming: 0 bases; junction bases outside the gene matches: 14. Germline loops: CDR1 SGDLS, CDR2 YYNGEE. This CDR3 is built from 20 residues. The CDR3 spells CASSVDLHSRQGATNEKLFF. In DNA form, the CDR3 reads TGTGCCAGCAGCGTAGACCTCCATTCCCGACAGGGAGCAACTAATGAAAAACTGTTTTTT.

This clone was picked up a small number of times. The J gene is TRBJ1-2, the V gene TRBV11-2; 7 bases align to TRBD1. Germline lookup yields CDR1 SGHAT and CDR2 FQNNGV. The CDR3 is 13 amino acids. Trimming cost V 1 base and J 8 bases; bases outside gene matches: 4. The CDR3 DNA reads TGTGCCAGCAGCTTAGGCGACAGGGTCGGCTACACCTTC. This gives the protein CASSLGDRVGYTF.

This sequence joins TRBV11-2 and TRBJ2-3, with TRBD2 identical over 8 bases. V lost 1 base to trimming and J lost 2 bases; unmatched junction nucleotides: 2. CDR1 and CDR2 from the germline V gene are SGHAT and FQNNGV. The CDR3 sequence is 15 residues long. CDR3: CASSLAGGYTDTQYF. The CDR3 DNA is TGTGCCAGCAGCTTAGCGGGGGGGTACACAGATACGCAGTATTTT. The complete variable domain, with remaining parts taken from reference TRBV11-2 and TRBJ2-3, reads EAGVAQSPRYKIIEKRQSVAFWCNPISGHATLYWYQQILGQGPKLLIQFQNNGVVDDSQLPKDRFSAERLKGVDSTLKIQPAKLEDSAVYLCASSLAGGYTDTQYFGPGTRLTVL.

This chain connects TRBV15 to TRBJ2-7; 11 positions agree with TRBD1. Unmatched junction bases numbered 4, after V lost 3 bases and J lost 6 bases. CDR1 and CDR2 (germline): LNHNV, YYDKDF (reference sequence). The CDR3 runs 14 residues. CDR3 amino acids: CATSSRTGGGEQYF. The CDR3, as DNA: TGTGCCACCAGCAGCAGGACAGGGGGCGGCGAGCAGTACTTC.

J is TRBJ1-2 and V is TRBV7-9, with D possibly being TRBD1 (6 bases). Germline V gene lookup returns CDR1 SEHNR and CDR2 FQNEAQ (reference sequence). The V end was cut by 5 bases, the J end by 2 bases, with 9 bases between. The CDR3 totals 13 residues. For the CDR3, the DNA is TGTGCCAGCAGCGGAGACAGGAACTATGGCTACACCTTC. Residues: CASSGDRNYGYTF.

This clone has just one count. The chain employs TRBV4-1 and TRBJ1-2; 7 nucleotides match TRBD1. The germline CDR1 and CDR2 sequences are MGHRA and YSYEKL. This CDR3 is 15 amino acids long. The trim removed 6 bases at V and 3 bases at J, leaving 10 bases unmatched. The CDR3 DNA is TGCGCCAGCAGGACACAGGGGAGGAGCGACTATGGCTACACCTTC. Encoded protein: CASRTQGRSDYGYTF.

V and J are TRBV14 and TRBJ2-2; 8 bases align to TRBD1. V was pared by 1 base and J by 7 bases, with 14 bases of the junction left unmatched. Germline loops: CDR1 SGHDN, CDR2 FVKESK. The CDR3 loop spans 18 amino acids. The DNA of the CDR3 is TGTGCCAGCAGCCAAGGGCTCGGCTGGGCAGGGGGCAGCGGGGAGCTGTTTTTT. Translating gives CASSQGLGWAGGSGELFF.

The chain employs TRBV5-5 and TRBJ1-6; D possibly corresponds to TRBD1 (5 bases). There are 17 residues in the CDR3. Between the trimmed V and J ends, which lost 3 bases and 7 bases, there was a span of 20 bases. Looked up from germline, CDR1 is SGHKS and CDR2 is YYEKEE (reference sequence). Here the CDR3 DNA reads TGTGCCAGCAGCTCTTCCGGTAGCTGGCAGGGAAATTCACCCCTCCACTTT. It is translated as CASSSSGSWQGNSPLHF.

V and J are TRBV2 and TRBJ2-1; no reliable D call. Germline V gives CDR1 SNHLY, CDR2 FYNNEI. V was shortened by 4 bases and J by 0 bases, with 10 bases between the two germline ends. The CDR3 runs to 15 residues. CDR3: CASSVDTSSYNEQFF. The DNA for the CDR3 is TGTGCCAGCAGTGTTGATACGAGCTCCTACAATGAGCAGTTCTTC.

V gene TRBV7-2 combines with J gene TRBJ1-1; D might be TRBD1 (5 bases). The CDR3 covers 15 residues. Germline V gene lookup returns CDR1 SGHTA and CDR2 FQGNSA. V was shortened by 1 base and J by 3 bases, with 12 bases between the two germline ends. The CDR3 here is CASSLGAGLYTEAFF. CDR3 in DNA: TGTGCCAGCAGCTTAGGGGCAGGGCTGTACACTGAAGCTTTCTTT.

This clone came up a few times. The chain has TRBV28 and TRBJ2-2, with 7 bases lining up with TRBD1. Looked up from germline, CDR1 is MDHEN and CDR2 is SYDVKM. Germline trimming cut 5 bases from V and 2 bases from J; bases unmatched to any gene: 5. This CDR3 comprises 15 residues. DNA for the CDR3: TGTGCCAGCAGTCCCAGACAGGGTAACACCGGGGAGCTGTTTTTT. It specifies CASSPRQGNTGELFF.

The V gene is TRBV5-1, the J gene TRBJ2-1, with a tentative D call TRBD1 (6 bases). Looked up from germline, CDR1 is SGHRS and CDR2 is YFSETQ. Between the trimmed V and J ends, which lost 0 bases and 4 bases, there was a span of 23 bases. The CDR3 length is 19 residues. The CDR3 coding sequence is TGCGCCAGCAGCTTGGAAGTGGGACAAACTTACACCCCGTACAATGAGCAGTTCTTC. Translating it yields CASSLEVGQTYTPYNEQFF. Full variable domain (remainder filled in from reference TRBV5-1 and TRBJ2-1): KAGVTQTPRYLIKTRGQQVTLSCSPISGHRSVSWYQQTPGQGLQFLFEYFSETQRNKGNFPGRFSGRQFSNSRSEMNVSTLELGDSALYLCASSLEVGQTYTPYNEQFFGPGTRLTVL.

The chain combines TRBV4-1 with TRBJ2-1, with D perhaps matching TRBD2 (6 bases). There are 12 residues in the CDR3. The germline gives CDR1 MGHRA, CDR2 YSYEKL. As DNA, the CDR3 is TGCGCTGCGGGGAACGGGTACAATGAGCAGTTCTTC. Its protein product is CAAGNGYNEQFF.

Only a few counts were recorded for this clone. V is TRBV7-6 and J is TRBJ1-2; 9 positions match TRBD1. CDR3 length: 18 amino acids. V gave up 0 bases and J gave up 3 bases; unmatched junction bases: 11. CDR1 and CDR2 from the germline V gene are SGHVS and FNYEAQ. CDR3 sequence: CASSLAMAWDREDYGYTF. The DNA of the CDR3 is TGTGCCAGCAGCTTAGCGATGGCCTGGGACAGGGAAGACTATGGCTACACCTTC.

This clone was observed once. The chain joins TRBV6-1 to TRBJ1-5, with 8 bases identical to TRBD1. There are 15 residues in the CDR3. CDR1 is MNHNS and CDR2 is SASEGT in the germline V gene. The V segment lost 6 bases and the J segment 7 bases; nucleotides outside the gene matches: 11. DNA of the CDR3: TGTGCCAGCAGAGACGACAGGGGTAGCGGACAGCCCCAGCATTTT. This translates into CASRDDRGSGQPQHF.

The gene calls are TRBV13 and TRBJ1-1; 10 nucleotides align to TRBD1. Per the germline V gene, CDR1 is PRHDT and CDR2 is FYEKMQ (reference sequence). The CDR3 is 15 residues long. With 5 bases clipped from V and 6 bases from J, the junction kept 9 bases outside the gene matches. CDR3 bases: TGTGCCAGCAGCGAACCCCGGGACAGGGGATCTGAAGCTTTCTTT. Protein: CASSEPRDRGSEAFF.

This clone has more than one count but fewer than ten. The genes are TRBV10-2 and TRBJ2-2, with TRBD1 matching over 10 bases. The ends lost 6 bases at V and 3 bases at J; junction bases unmatched: 1. The CDR3 is 14 amino acids. Germline CDR1 and CDR2: WSHSY and SAAADI. CDR3 coding DNA: TGCGCCAGCAGGGGACAGGGGTACACCGGGGAGCTGTTTTTT. It codes for CASRGQGYTGELFF.

CDR3 loop: CASSPPGGRTNEKLFF. DNA of the CDR3: TGTGCCAGCAGCCCCCCAGGGGGACGTACTAATGAAAAACTGTTTTTT. This sequence joins TRBV11-2 and TRBJ1-4, with 7 bases matching TRBD1. Germline V lookup: CDR1 SGHAT, CDR2 FQNNGV. The CDR3 loop spans 16 amino acids. The V segment lost 5 bases and the J segment 2 bases; nucleotides outside the gene matches: 8.

V usage is TRBV5-8 and J usage is TRBJ2-1; a possible D gene is TRBD2 (5 bases). The CDR3 contains 15 residues. Trimming removed 4 bases at V and 7 bases at J, with 18 bases between. Per germline, CDR1 SGHTS and CDR2 YDEGEE. CDR3 sequence reads: CASSPSQLGGNEQFF. In nucleotides, the CDR3 is TGTGCCAGCAGCCCTTCCCAACTGGGCGGGAATGAGCAGTTCTTC.

This clone was counted once. V gene TRBV4-1 combines with J gene TRBJ1-2; D is unclear. CDR3 size: 13 residues. Trimming removed 4 bases at V and 2 bases at J, with 8 bases between. The V gene's germline CDR1 is MGHRA and CDR2 YSYEKL. The CDR3 here is CASSPGLNYGYTF. The CDR3 DNA is TGCGCCAGCAGCCCGGGTTTGAACTATGGCTACACCTTC.

This clone has just one count. The chain links TRBV5-1 to TRBJ2-1; 9 nucleotides match TRBD2. This CDR3 is 15 amino acids long. V gave up 1 base and J gave up 8 bases; unmatched junction bases: 7. Looked up from germline, CDR1 is SGHRS and CDR2 is YFSETQ. CDR3 sequence reads: CASSLRSGGWYEQFF. CDR3 coding DNA: TGCGCCAGCAGCTTGAGAAGCGGGGGGTGGTATGAGCAGTTCTTC.

About this clone: Germline is not matched at one junction end, which may reflect a read error. The chain employs TRBV7-9 and TRBJ2-1; 7 bases align to TRBD1. The CDR3 totals 11 residues. Germline CDR1 and CDR2: SEHNR and FQNEAQ (reference sequence). The CDR3 DNA reads as TGTGCCAGCAGCCTGAGACAGGGTTGGGTCTTC. This gives the protein CASSLRQGWVF. The full variable domain, its missing parts supplied by reference TRBV7-9 and TRBJ2-1, is DTGVSQNPRHKITKRGQNVTFRCDPISEHNRLYWYRQTLGQGPEFLTYFQNEAQLEKSRLLSDRFSAERPKGSFSTLEIQRTEQGDSAMYLCASSLRQGWVFGPGTRLTVL.

The chain uses TRBV29-1 and TRBJ1-2; no clear D gene. Trimming left V 3 bases short and J 1 base short, with 12 bases between. Per the germline V gene, CDR1 is SQVTM and CDR2 is ANQGSEA. This CDR3 contains 14 residues. Here the CDR3 reads CSVENARGNYGYTF. The CDR3 DNA sequence: TGCAGCGTTGAGAACGCCCGAGGTAACTATGGCTACACCTTC.